This paragraph reports one T cell receptor beta chain. Its specificity is unknown. Germline values: CDR1 SGHRS, CDR2 YFSETQ. The CDR3 is made up of 15 amino acids. The V segment lost 5 bases and the J segment 1 base; nucleotides outside the gene matches: 6. This entry is derived from a study of T cell responses to AZD1222 COVID-19 vaccine. Whole-study results and caveats: It should be noted that donors were predominantly white British and more often female, and clonal diversity was possibly underestimated. Vaccination with two AZD1222 doses was followed by a rise in Spike-specific TCR breadth and depth. In the spike-specific TCR repertoire, nearly half reportedly target unmutated variant regions.

Generated by immunoSEQ multiplex PCR, the TCRdb table keeps only in-frame clones and is missing some. The data show about 220,000 clones, with just over 90% seen just once and 1% held by the top ten. The sequencing used peripheral blood, collected on day 0 of MenACWY control vaccination. This TCR derives from an adult in good health. The J gene is TRBJ2-5, the V gene TRBV5-1, with 9 bases matching TRBD2. CDR3 DNA: TGCGCCAGCAGATCTAGCGGGGAGATCCAAGAGACCCAGTACTTC. Encoded protein: CASRSSGEIQETQYF.